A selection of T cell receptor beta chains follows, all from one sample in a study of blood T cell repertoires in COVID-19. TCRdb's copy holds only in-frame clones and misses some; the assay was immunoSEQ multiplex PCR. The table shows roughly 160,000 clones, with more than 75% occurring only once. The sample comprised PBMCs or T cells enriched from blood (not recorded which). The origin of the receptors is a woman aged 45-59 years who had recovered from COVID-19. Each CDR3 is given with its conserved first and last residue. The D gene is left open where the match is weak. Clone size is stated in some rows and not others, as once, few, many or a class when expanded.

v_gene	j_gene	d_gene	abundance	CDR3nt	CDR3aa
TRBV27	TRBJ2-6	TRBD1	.	TGTGCCAGCAGGCCCGGACAGGACGCCCTCTTTTCTGGGGCCAACGTCCTGACTTTC	CASRPGQDALFSGANVLTF
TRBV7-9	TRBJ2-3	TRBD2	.	TGTGCCAGCAGCAAGGGACTAGCGGGAGGAGGGACAGATACGCAGTATTTT	CASSKGLAGGGTDTQYF
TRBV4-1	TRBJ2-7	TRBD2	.	TGCGCCAGCAGCCAAGGGCCTAGCGGGAGCTACGAGCAGTACTTC	CASSQGPSGSYEQYF
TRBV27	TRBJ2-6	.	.	TGTGCCAGCGGGCTCTCTGGGGCCAACGTCCTGACTTTC	CASGLSGANVLTF
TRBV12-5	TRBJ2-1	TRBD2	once	TGTGCTAGTGGTCTGGGGACTAGCGGGAGGACCAATGAGCAGTTCTTC	CASGLGTSGRTNEQFF
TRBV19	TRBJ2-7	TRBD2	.	TGTGCCAGTAGTAAACGCCCGGGACTAGCGGGAGTGTCCTACGAGCAGTACTTC	CASSKRPGLAGVSYEQYF
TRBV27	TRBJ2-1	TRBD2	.	TGTGCCAGCAGTTCTGGACTAGCGGGCACGATAAGGCAGTTCTTC	CASSSGLAGTIRQFF
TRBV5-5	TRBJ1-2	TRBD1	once	TGTGCCAGCAGCTTTGAAGACACAGGGGTGAATGGCTACACCTTC	CASSFEDTGVNGYTF
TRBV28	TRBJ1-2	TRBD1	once	TGTGCCAGCAGTTTTATCCAACAGGGGGCAAGAGATGACTACACCTTC	CASSFIQQGARDDYTF
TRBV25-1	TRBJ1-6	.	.	TGTGCCAGCAGTCGGGGTGGAAATTCACCCCTCCACTTT	CASSRGGNSPLHF
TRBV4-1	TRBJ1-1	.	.	TGCGCCAGCAGCCAAGCGGCGGGGGTGAACACTGAAGCTTTCTTT	CASSQAAGVNTEAFF
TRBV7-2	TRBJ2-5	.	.	TGTGCCAGCAGCCCTCTAGGGCAATCGGGGGAGACCCAGTACTTC	CASSPLGQSGETQYF
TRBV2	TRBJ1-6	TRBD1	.	TGTGCCAGCAGTGAAGCGGCAGGGGGCATATCACCCCTCCACTTT	CASSEAAGGISPLHF
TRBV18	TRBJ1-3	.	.	TGTGCCAGCTCACCCCGAAAAACAGGGACCTCTGGAAACACCATATATTTT	CASSPRKTGTSGNTIYF
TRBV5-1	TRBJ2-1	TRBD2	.	TGCGCCAGCAGCTTGGAGGGACCGCGGGGGTTAAATGAGCAGTTCTTC	CASSLEGPRGLNEQFF
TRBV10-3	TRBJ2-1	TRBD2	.	TGTGCCATCAGGCGGACTAGCGGGAACTCCTACAATGAGCAGTTCTTC	CAIRRTSGNSYNEQFF
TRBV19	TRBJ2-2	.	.	TGTGCCAGTAGAATGCTATTAAACACCGGGGAGCTGTTTTTT	CASRMLLNTGELFF
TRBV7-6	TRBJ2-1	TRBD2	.	TGTGCCAGCAGCTTAGGGACTAGCCGGGACTACAATGAGCAGTTCTTC	CASSLGTSRDYNEQFF
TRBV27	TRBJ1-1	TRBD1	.	TGTGCCAGCACCCGGACAGGGTCTTACCCTGAAGCTTTCTTT	CASTRTGSYPEAFF
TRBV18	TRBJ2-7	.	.	TGTGCCAGCTCACCACCCAACAGGATCCCCTCCTACGAGCAGTACTTC	CASSPPNRIPSYEQYF
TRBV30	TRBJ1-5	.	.	TGTGCCTGGAGTGTTAGCAGGGGCAATCAGCCCCAGCATTTT	CAWSVSRGNQPQHF
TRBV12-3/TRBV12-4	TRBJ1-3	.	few	TGTGCCAGCAGCCTTACAGGGGGAAACACCATATATTTT	CASSLTGGNTIYF
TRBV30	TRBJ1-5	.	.	TGTGCCTGGAGTGTACAAGGAGGGAGGGTGCCCCAGCATTTT	CAWSVQGGRVPQHF
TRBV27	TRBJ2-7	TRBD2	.	TGTGCCAGCATGACTTCAGGGGGACTAGCGGGAGATAAGTCCTACGAGCAGTACTTC	CASMTSGGLAGDKSYEQYF
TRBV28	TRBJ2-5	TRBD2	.	TGTGCCAGCAGTTACCGGACTAGCGGGAGTTTAGGGACCCAGTACTTC	CASSYRTSGSLGTQYF
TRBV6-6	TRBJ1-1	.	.	TGTGCCAGCATTAGAGGCGAGGCGATGAACACTGAAGCTTTCTTT	CASIRGEAMNTEAFF
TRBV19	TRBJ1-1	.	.	TGTGCCAGTAGTAGCGCAGGGCTGGGGCAGGCTGAAGCTTTCTTT	CASSSAGLGQAEAFF
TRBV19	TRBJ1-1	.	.	TGTGCCAGTATGGGGGCGCAACCTGAAGCTTTCTTT	CASMGAQPEAFF
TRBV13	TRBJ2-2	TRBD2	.	TGTGCCAGCAGCAGAAGGGGACTAGCGGGAGACGCCGGGGAGCTGTTTTTT	CASSRRGLAGDAGELFF
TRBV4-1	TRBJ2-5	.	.	TGCGCCAGCAGCCAATACGCCTTGAGTGAGACCCAGTACTTC	CASSQYALSETQYF
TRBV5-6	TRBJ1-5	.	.	TGTGCCAGCAGCCTCTCAGGGTACAATCAGCCCCAGCATTTT	CASSLSGYNQPQHF
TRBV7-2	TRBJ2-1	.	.	TGTGCCAGCAGCCCCGGGTCCCGAGGTAACAATGAGCAGTTCTTC	CASSPGSRGNNEQFF
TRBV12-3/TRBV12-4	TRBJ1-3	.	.	TGTGCCAGCAGTTTAACTGAAGGAAACACCATATATTTT	CASSLTEGNTIYF
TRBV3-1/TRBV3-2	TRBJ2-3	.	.	TGTGCCAGCAGCCAAGATGGGGGCACTACGCAGTATTTT	CASSQDGGTTQYF
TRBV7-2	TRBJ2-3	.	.	TGTGCCAGCAGAAGAGAGACAGATACGCAGTATTTT	CASRRETDTQYF
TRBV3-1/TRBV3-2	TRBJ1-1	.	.	TGTGCCAGCAGCCAAGAGGCGGCGAACACTGAAGCTTTCTTT	CASSQEAANTEAFF
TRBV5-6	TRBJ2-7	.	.	TGTGCCAGCCAGCAGTGGAGACTTTACGAGCAGTACTTC	CASQQWRLYEQYF
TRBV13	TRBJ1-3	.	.	TGTGCCAGCAGCCTCGGAAAGGGGCGCAGAAACACCATATATTTT	CASSLGKGRRNTIYF
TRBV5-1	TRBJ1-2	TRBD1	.	TGCGCCAGCAGCACCGGGACAGGGGCATATGGCTACACCTTC	CASSTGTGAYGYTF
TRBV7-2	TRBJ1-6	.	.	TGTGCCAGCAGCATGGGACTGGCTAATTCACCCCTCCACTTT	CASSMGLANSPLHF
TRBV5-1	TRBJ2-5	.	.	TGCGCCAGCAGCTTGGCCCCTGCTAGCGCCCAAGAGACCCAGTACTTC	CASSLAPASAQETQYF
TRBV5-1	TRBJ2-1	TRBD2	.	TGCGCCAGCTCCACTAGCGGCAGTGGAGATGAGCAGTTCTTC	CASSTSGSGDEQFF
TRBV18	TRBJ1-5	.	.	TGTGCCAGCTCCCCCGAACGAGATGGCAATCAGCCCCAGCATTTT	CASSPERDGNQPQHF
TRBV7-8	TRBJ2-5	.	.	TGTGCCAGCAACGACAGGTTACAAGAGACCCAGTACTTC	CASNDRLQETQYF
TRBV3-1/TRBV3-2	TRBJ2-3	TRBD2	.	TGTGCCAGCAGCCTAACCCCTAGCGGGAGAGAAACAGATACGCAGTATTTT	CASSLTPSGRETDTQYF
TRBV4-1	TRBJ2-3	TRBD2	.	TGCGCCAGCAGCCAAGGGATTTTAAGCGGGAGGATGGGAGGTACGCAGTATTTT	CASSQGILSGRMGGTQYF
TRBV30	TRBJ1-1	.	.	TGTGCCTGGAGTACCAGGGGTGACACTGAAGCTTTCTTT	CAWSTRGDTEAFF
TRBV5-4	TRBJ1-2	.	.	TGTGCCAGCAGCTTGATCGACTATGGCTACACCTTC	CASSLIDYGYTF
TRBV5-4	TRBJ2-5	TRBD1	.	TGTGCCAGCAGCTTGGAGGGCAGGGGGCTTGGGACCCAGTACTTC	CASSLEGRGLGTQYF
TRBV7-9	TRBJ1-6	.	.	TGTGCCAGCAGCTTAGGAGGGAGTAATTCACCCCTCCACTTT	CASSLGGSNSPLHF
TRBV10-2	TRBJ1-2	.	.	TGCGCCAGCAGTGAGTCTGGGCAGTACTATGGCTACACCTTC	CASSESGQYYGYTF
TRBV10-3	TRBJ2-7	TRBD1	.	TGTGCCATCAGTGATCCGGGACAGGCGGACTACGAGCAGTACTTC	CAISDPGQADYEQYF
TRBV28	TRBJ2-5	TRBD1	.	TGTGCCAGCAACGGACAGGGGCCTCTCCAAGAGACCCAGTACTTC	CASNGQGPLQETQYF
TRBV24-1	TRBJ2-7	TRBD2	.	TGTGCCACCAGTGATTTTACTAGCGGGAGACTGTACTTC	CATSDFTSGRLYF
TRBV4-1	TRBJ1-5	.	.	TGCGCCAGCAGCCAAGTTAAGGGGGACAATCAGCCCCAGCATTTT	CASSQVKGDNQPQHF
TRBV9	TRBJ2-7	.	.	TGTGCCAGCAGCGTAGCCCCGCGGGGACTTGACGAGCAGTACTTC	CASSVAPRGLDEQYF
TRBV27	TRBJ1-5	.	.	TGTGCCAGCAGTTTATGGCCCCCTCTCAGCAATCAGCCCCAGCATTTT	CASSLWPPLSNQPQHF